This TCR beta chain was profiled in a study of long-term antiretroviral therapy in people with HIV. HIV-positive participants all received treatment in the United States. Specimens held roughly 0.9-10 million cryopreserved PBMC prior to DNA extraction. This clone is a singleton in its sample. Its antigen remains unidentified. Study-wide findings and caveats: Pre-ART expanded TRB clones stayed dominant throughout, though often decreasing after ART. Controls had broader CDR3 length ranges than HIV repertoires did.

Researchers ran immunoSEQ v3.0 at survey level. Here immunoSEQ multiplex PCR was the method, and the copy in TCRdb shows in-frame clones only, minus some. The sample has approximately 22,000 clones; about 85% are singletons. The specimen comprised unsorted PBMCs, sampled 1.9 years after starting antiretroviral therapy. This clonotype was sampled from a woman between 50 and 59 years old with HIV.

The DNA of the CDR3 is TGTGCCAGTAGCCAGGGGGGGGACTACAATGAGCAGTTCTTC. It codes for CASSQGGDYNEQFF. The chain uses TRBV19 and TRBJ2-1; D may correspond to TRBD1 or TRBD2 (7 bases each). The V gene lost 6 bases and the J gene lost 3 bases, with 12 bases spanning the gap. Germline CDR1 reads LNHDA; CDR2 reads SQIVND (reference sequence). The CDR3 has 14 residues. Drawing the rest from reference TRBV19 and TRBJ2-1, the complete variable domain is DGGITQSPKYLFRKEGQNVTLSCEQNLNHDAMYWYRQDPGQGLRLIYYSQIVNDFQKGDIAEGYSVSREKKESFPLTVTSAQKNPTAFYLCASSQGGDYNEQFFGPGTRLTVL.